This TCR beta chain was captured in a study of T-cell memory formation after mild COVID-19. CDR3 length: 15 residues. The germline V gene has CDR1 SEHNR and CDR2 FQNEAQ (reference sequence). The V and J ends lost 1 base and 6 bases respectively, with 13 bases between them. TCRdb re-called the 5' RACE reads through MiXCR, storing one row per CDR3 protein. The data show over 350,000 distinct CDR3 sequences, less than 25% seen once. The origin of this receptor is an adult woman who had mild COVID-19 (a few samples of this study predate the infection). Cell type and time point are not known. The chain couples TRBV7-9 to TRBJ2-1; D ambiguous. The material sequenced was PBMCs or a T cell subset sorted from them (not recorded which). This chain's CDR3 is CASSLGTRKTNEQFF. Written as DNA, the CDR3 is TGTGCCAGCAGCTTAGGGACGAGGAAGACCAATGAGCAGTTCTTC.